The 7 T cell receptor beta chains in this list originate from one sample, sequenced in a study of early T cells in non-severe SARS-CoV-2 infection (dated by TCRdb to 2020 to 2023). Library method: 5' RACE. Sequencing was performed on a NextSeq 500. TCRdb's own reprocessing of the public reads used fastp at Q25 and MiXCR and kept productive beta chains. For every CDR3 protein sequence, its rows merge into one entry that carries the most common genes and DNA. The sample yields 55,000 to 75,000 distinct CDR3 sequences; 6% to 8.5% were counted once. The top ten constitute approximately 3.6% of the sample. Sequencing was carried out using whole blood. The receptor set was obtained from an adult who was a healthcare worker with PCR-confirmed SARS-CoV-2 infection or an uninfected control (not recorded which).

This clonotype appeared many times. The chain combines TRBV30 with TRBJ2-7; 8 bases agree with TRBD1. CDR3 length: 13 residues. CDR1 and CDR2 (germline): GTSNPN, SVGIG (reference sequence). Trimming at V came to 7 bases and at J to 0 bases, leaving 5 bases not matched to a gene. The DNA of the CDR3 is TGTGCCTTGGCAGGGGGCGGCTCCTACGAGCAGTACTTC. It codes for CALAGGGSYEQYF. Filled out from reference TRBV30 and TRBJ2-7, the complete variable domain reads SQTIHQWPATLVQPVGSPLSLECTVEGTSNPNLYWYRQAAGRGLQLLFYSVGIGQISSEVPQNLSASRPQDRQFILSSKKLLLSDSGFYLCALAGGGSYEQYFGPGTRLTVT.

The J gene is TRBJ2-7, the V gene TRBV6-5, with 8 bases that match TRBD1. The CDR3 has 14 residues. From germline, CDR1 is MNHEY and CDR2 SVGAGI. J was trimmed by 5 bases and V by 7 bases; bases with no gene match: 10. The DNA of the CDR3 is TGTGCCAGCACCCGGACAGGGAAGGGCGACGAGCAGTACTTC. This sequence encodes CASTRTGKGDEQYF.

This clonotype was counted between two and nine times. J is TRBJ2-3 and V is TRBV12-3 or TRBV12-4; D is perhaps TRBD1 or TRBD2 (7 bases each). The CDR3 sequence is 12 residues long. The V gene lost 6 bases and the J gene lost 9 bases, with 13 bases spanning the gap. The DNA of the CDR3 is TGTGCCAGCAGCCAGGGGGGGTACACGCAGTATTTT. Protein: CASSQGGYTQYF.

In its sample, this clonotype was seen many times. J is TRBJ2-7 and V is TRBV29-1; a possible D gene is TRBD1 (7 bases). Trimming pared 5 bases from V and 2 bases from J, leaving 13 bases between. This CDR3 comprises 13 residues. CDR1 and CDR2 from the germline V gene are SQVTM and ANQGSEA. CDR3 nucleotide sequence: TGCAGCGTTTCCCGCAGGGGGGCCTACGAGCAGTACTTC. It is translated as CSVSRRGAYEQYF.

This clonotype was observed a handful of times. The rearrangement joins TRBV10-3 to TRBJ2-3, with 10 bases that match TRBD2. This CDR3 is 15 amino acids long. Germline V gene lookup returns CDR1 ENHRY and CDR2 SYGVKD. The J segment lost 3 bases and the V segment lost 2 bases, leaving 2 bases of the junction unmatched. CDR3 region: CAISEASGGTDTQYF. The CDR3 DNA is TGTGCCATCAGTGAGGCTAGCGGGGGAACAGATACGCAGTATTTT.

There are many counts of this clonotype. This chain joins TRBV28 and TRBJ1-1; weak D call: TRBD1 (5 bases). Trimming stripped 6 bases from V and 6 bases from J, with 17 bases between. Germline CDR1 MDHEN, CDR2 SYDVKM. The CDR3 runs 14 residues. CDR3 DNA: TGTGCCAGCAGCGCTATGGGGGACTCGGCTGAAGCTTTCTTT. Amino acid sequence: CASSAMGDSAEAFF. The complete variable domain, with remaining parts taken from reference TRBV28 and TRBJ1-1, reads DVKVTQSSRYLVKRTGEKVFLECVQDMDHENMFWYRQDPGLGLRLIYFSYDVKMKEKGDIPEGYSVSREKKERFSLILESASTNQTSMYLCASSAMGDSAEAFFGQGTRLTVV.

This clonotype was observed a handful of times. This chain joins TRBV5-5 and TRBJ2-5, with a possible D match to TRBD2 (5 bases). This CDR3 spans 13 amino acids. V lost 1 base to trimming and J lost 5 bases, with 9 bases between them. Germline V gene data show CDR1 as SGHKS and CDR2 as YYEKEE (reference sequence). The CDR3 coding sequence is TGTGCCAGCAGCTTGCCGGGGAAGGAGACCCAGTACTTC. It translates to CASSLPGKETQYF.